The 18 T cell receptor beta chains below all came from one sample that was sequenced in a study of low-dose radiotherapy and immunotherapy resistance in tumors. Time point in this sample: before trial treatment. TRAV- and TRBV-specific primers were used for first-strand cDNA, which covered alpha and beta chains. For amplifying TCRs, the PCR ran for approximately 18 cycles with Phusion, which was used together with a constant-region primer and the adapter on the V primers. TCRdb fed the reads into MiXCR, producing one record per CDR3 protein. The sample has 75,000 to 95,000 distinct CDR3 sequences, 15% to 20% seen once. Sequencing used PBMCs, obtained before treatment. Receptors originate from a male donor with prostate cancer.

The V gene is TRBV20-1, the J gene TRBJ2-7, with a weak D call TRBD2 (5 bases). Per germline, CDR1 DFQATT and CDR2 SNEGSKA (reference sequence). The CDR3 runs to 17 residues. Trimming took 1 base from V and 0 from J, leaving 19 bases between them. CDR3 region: CSARGVGGSTSSYEQYF. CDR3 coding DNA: TGCAGTGCTAGAGGGGTTGGCGGCAGCACTAGCTCCTACGAGCAGTACTTC.

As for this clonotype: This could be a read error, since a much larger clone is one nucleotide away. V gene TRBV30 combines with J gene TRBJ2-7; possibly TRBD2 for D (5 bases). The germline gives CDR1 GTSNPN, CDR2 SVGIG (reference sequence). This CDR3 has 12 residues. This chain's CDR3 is CTWSPREGEQYF. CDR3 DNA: TGTACCTGGAGTCCCCGAGAGGGCGAGCAGTACTTC.

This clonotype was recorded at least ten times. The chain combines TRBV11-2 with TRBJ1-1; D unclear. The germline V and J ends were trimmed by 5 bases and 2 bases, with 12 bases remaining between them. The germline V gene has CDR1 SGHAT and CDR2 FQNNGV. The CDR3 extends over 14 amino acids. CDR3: CASSPSSYNTEAFF. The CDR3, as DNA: TGTGCCAGCAGCCCCTCCTCATATAACACTGAAGCTTTCTTT.

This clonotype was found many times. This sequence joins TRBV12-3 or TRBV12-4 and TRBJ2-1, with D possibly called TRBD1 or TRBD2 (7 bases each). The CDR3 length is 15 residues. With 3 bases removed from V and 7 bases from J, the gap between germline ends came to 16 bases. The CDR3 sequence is CASSFQQGGANEQFF. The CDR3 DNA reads TGTGCCAGCAGTTTCCAGCAGGGGGGGGCTAATGAGCAGTTCTTC.

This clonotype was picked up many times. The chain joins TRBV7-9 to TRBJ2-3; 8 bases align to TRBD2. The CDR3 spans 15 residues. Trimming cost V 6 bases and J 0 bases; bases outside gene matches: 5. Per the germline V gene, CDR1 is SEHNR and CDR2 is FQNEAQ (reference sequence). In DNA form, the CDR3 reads TGTGCCAGCAGAGGTAGCGGGGATAGCACAGATACGCAGTATTTT. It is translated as CASRGSGDSTDTQYF.

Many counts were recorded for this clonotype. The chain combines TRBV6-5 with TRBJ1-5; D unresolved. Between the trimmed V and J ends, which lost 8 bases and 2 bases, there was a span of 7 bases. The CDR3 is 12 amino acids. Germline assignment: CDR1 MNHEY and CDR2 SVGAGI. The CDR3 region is CASRDGNQPQHF. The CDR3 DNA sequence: TGTGCCAGCCGGGATGGCAATCAGCCCCAGCATTTT.

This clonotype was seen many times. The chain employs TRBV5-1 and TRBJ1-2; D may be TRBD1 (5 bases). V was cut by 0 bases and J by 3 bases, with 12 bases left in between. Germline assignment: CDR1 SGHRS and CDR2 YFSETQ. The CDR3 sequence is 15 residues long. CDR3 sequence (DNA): TGCGCCAGCAGCTTGGCGACAGAAGACTACTATGGCTACACCTTC. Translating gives CASSLATEDYYGYTF.

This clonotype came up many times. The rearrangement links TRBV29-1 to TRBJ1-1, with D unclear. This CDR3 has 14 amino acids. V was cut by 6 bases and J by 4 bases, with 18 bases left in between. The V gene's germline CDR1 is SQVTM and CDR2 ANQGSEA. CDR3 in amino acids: CSVSGRGGGTEAFF. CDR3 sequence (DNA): TGCAGCGTCTCTGGCCGGGGAGGTGGCACTGAAGCTTTCTTT.

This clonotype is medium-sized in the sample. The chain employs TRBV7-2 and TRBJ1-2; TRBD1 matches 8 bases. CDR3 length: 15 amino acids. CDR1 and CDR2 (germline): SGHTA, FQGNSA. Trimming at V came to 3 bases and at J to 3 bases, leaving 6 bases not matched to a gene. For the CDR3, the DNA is TGTGCCAGCAGCTTTGGACAGGGTTGGGACTATGGCTACACCTTC. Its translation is CASSFGQGWDYGYTF. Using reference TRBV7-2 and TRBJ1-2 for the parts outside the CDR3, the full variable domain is GAGVSQSPSNKVTEKGKDVELRCDPISGHTALYWYRQSLGQGLEFLIYFQGNSAPDKSGLPSDRFSAERTGGSVSTLTIQRTQQEDSAVYLCASSFGQGWDYGYTFGSGTRLTVV.

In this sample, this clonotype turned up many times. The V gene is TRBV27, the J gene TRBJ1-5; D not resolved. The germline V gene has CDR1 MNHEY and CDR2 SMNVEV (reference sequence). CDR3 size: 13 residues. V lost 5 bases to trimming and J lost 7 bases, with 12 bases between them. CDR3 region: CASSDGEGQPQHF. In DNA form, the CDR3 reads TGTGCCAGCAGTGACGGCGAGGGACAGCCCCAGCATTTT.

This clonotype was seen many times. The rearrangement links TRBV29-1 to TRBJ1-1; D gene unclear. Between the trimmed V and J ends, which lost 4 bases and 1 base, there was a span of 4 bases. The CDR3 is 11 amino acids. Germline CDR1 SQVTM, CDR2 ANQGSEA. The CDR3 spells CSVGANTEAFF. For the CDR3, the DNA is TGCAGCGTTGGAGCGAACACTGAAGCTTTCTTT.

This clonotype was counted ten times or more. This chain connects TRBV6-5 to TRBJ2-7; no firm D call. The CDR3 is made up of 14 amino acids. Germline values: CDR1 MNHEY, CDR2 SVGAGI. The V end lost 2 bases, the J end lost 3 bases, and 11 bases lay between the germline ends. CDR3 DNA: TGTGCCAGCAGTTACGGAGACAATAACTACGAGCAGTACTTC. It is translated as CASSYGDNNYEQYF.

This CDR3 reads CASSPPGSTTGELFF. In DNA, the CDR3 is TGCGCCAGCAGCCCCCCCGGCAGTACCACCGGGGAGCTGTTTTTT. The chain couples TRBV5-1 to TRBJ2-2; D is unresolved. Per the germline V gene, CDR1 is SGHRS and CDR2 is YFSETQ. Trimming stripped 4 bases from V and 4 bases from J, with 14 bases between. The CDR3 sequence is 15 residues long.

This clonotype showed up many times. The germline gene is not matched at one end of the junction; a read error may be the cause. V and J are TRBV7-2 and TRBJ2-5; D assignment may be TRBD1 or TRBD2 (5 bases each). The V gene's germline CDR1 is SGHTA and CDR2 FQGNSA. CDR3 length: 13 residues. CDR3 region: CASSNRDHETQYF. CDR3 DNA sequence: TGTGCCAGCAGCAACCGGGACCACGAGACCCAGTACTTC.

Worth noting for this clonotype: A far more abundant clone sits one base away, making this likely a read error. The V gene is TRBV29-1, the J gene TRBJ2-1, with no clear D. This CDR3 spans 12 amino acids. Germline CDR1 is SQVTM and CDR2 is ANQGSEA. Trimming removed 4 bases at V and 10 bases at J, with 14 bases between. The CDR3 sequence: CSVVVQSHEQFF. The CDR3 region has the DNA TGCAGCGTTGTAGTACAGTCCCACGAGCAGTTCTTC.

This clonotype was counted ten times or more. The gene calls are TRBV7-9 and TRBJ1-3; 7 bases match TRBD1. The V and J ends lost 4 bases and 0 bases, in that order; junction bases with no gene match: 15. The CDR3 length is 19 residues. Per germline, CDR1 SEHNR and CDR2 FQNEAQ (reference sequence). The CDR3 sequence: CASSSSRDSRSLSGNTIYF. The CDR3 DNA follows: TGTGCCAGCAGCTCGAGCCGGGACAGTCGTTCTCTCTCTGGAAACACCATATATTTT. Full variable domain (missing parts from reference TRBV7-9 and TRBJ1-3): DTGVSQNPRHKITKRGQNVTFRCDPISEHNRLYWYRQTLGQGPEFLTYFQNEAQLEKSRLLSDRFSAERPKGSFSTLEIQRTEQGDSAMYLCASSSSRDSRSLSGNTIYFGEGSWLTVV.

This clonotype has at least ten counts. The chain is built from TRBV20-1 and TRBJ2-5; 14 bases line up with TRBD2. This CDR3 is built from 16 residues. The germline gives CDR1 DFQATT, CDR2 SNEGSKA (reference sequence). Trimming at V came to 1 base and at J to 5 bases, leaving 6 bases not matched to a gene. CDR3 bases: TGCAGTGCTAGAGTCCCGACTAGCGGGAGGGTGGAGACCCAGTACTTC. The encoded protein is CSARVPTSGRVETQYF.

The CDR3 nucleotides are TGTGCCAGCAGCTTAAAGAAGGGGGGTGTCTACAATGAGCAGTTCTTC. Translation: CASSLKKGGVYNEQFF. The V and J genes are TRBV5-4 and TRBJ2-1, with D tentatively TRBD1 or TRBD2 (6 bases each). CDR3 length: 16 amino acids. CDR1 and CDR2 (germline): SGHNT, YYREEE (reference sequence). V was shortened by 2 bases and J by 3 bases, with 15 bases between the two germline ends.